One and the same sample provided the 30 T cell receptor beta chains below, sequenced in a study of cytomegalovirus exposure and HLA in healthy donors (dated by TCRdb to 2017 to 2019). The library was obtained by the immunoSEQ multiplex PCR assay. A mixture of 60 forward primers for TCR Vbeta segments and 13 reverse primers for TCR Jbeta segments was used in the multiplex PCR. The clones in this table, taken by TCRdb from immuneACCESS, are in-frame only. Not every clone is retained; where verified, under half of the shortfall comes from an unresolved V gene, and the cause of the rest is unknown. The sample yields fewer than 110,000 clones; roughly 80% were counted once. Of the sample, around 4.4% is held by the ten largest clones. The sequencing input was PBMCs. The receptors here all came from a middle-aged man in good health and CMV-seronegative.

This rearrangement joins TRBV2 to TRBJ1-6; TRBD1 agrees at 9 bases. The V and J ends lost 3 bases and 9 bases, in that order; junction bases with no gene match: 3. The CDR3 runs to 14 residues. In germline, CDR1 is SNHLY, CDR2 FYNNEI. The CDR3 region has the DNA TGTGCCAGCAGTGATCACAGGGGGCCTTCACCCCTCCACTTT. Amino acid sequence: CASSDHRGPSPLHF.

The chain couples TRBV7-9 to TRBJ2-5; 8 positions agree with TRBD2. J was trimmed by 4 bases and V by 4 bases; bases with no gene match: 8. Germline CDR1 is SEHNR and CDR2 is FQNEAQ (reference sequence). The CDR3 totals 15 residues. CDR3 nucleotide sequence: TGTGCCAGCAGCTCCGGGGGGGGCTTAGGAGAGACCCAGTACTTC. Translation gives CASSSGGGLGETQYF.

V usage is TRBV27 and J usage is TRBJ1-4; D is perhaps TRBD1 (6 bases). CDR1 is MNHEY and CDR2 is SMNVEV in the germline V gene (reference sequence). V lost 2 bases to trimming and J lost 4 bases, with 17 bases between them. The CDR3 extends over 17 amino acids. CDR3 in amino acids: CASSLLRTEVRNEKLFF. The CDR3 nucleotides read TGTGCCAGCAGTTTACTAAGGACAGAAGTTCGTAATGAAAAACTGTTTTTT.

The chain has TRBV11-2 and TRBJ1-2, with TRBD1 matching over 9 bases. The CDR3 sequence is 14 residues long. Trimming took 6 bases from V and 5 from J; bases not matched to a gene: 7. CDR1 is SGHAT, CDR2 FQNNGV, per germline. CDR3: CASRDTGGTYGYTF. CDR3 DNA: TGTGCCAGCAGGGATACAGGGGGCACGTATGGCTACACCTTC.

The V gene is TRBV2, the J gene TRBJ1-4; D possibly corresponds to TRBD1 (5 bases). The CDR3 consists of 15 residues. V lost 1 base to trimming and J lost 4 bases, with 10 bases between them. Germline values: CDR1 SNHLY, CDR2 FYNNEI. The CDR3 nucleotides read TGTGCCAGCAGTGAAGGGGGGGTTGGTAATGAAAAACTGTTTTTT. The encoded protein is CASSEGGVGNEKLFF.

This clone was seen a handful of times. A read error may produce the germline difference seen at one junction end. The chain employs TRBV5-6 and TRBJ1-6; tentative D call: TRBD1 (5 bases). The V gene's germline CDR1 is SGHDT and CDR2 YYEEEE. This CDR3 comprises 13 residues. CDR3: CASSLVGGILSAF. The CDR3 nucleotides are TGTGCCAGCAGCTTGGTGGGGGGAATACTCTCTGCCTTT.

This rearrangement joins TRBV2 to TRBJ2-5; 10 bases are shared with TRBD2. The DNA end is a closer match to TRBJ2-7, so the J assignment may be wrong. The CDR3 runs 14 residues. In germline, CDR1 is SNHLY, CDR2 FYNNEI. The CDR3 here is CASRAGLAAYEQYF. The CDR3 nucleotides read TGTGCCAGCAGGGCCGGACTAGCGGCCTACGAGCAGTACTTC.

CDR3 amino acids: CASSLADRPNYGYTF. Here the CDR3 DNA reads TGTGCCAGCAGCTTGGCCGACAGACCCAACTATGGCTACACCTTC. This chain links TRBV5-5 with TRBJ1-2, with D tentatively TRBD1 (5 bases). The germline V gene has CDR1 SGHKS and CDR2 YYEKEE (reference sequence). The CDR3 runs 15 residues. The ends were cut back, 0 bases at V and 2 bases at J, with 11 bases in the middle.

V is TRBV27 and J is TRBJ2-7; 8 bases fit TRBD1. The CDR3 contains 15 residues. CDR1 is MNHEY and CDR2 is SMNVEV in the germline V gene (reference sequence). V trimming: 6 bases; J trimming: 1 base; junction bases outside the gene matches: 8. The DNA of the CDR3 is TGTGCCAGCAGGCTCAGGGGGCTTGGTTCCTACGAGCAGTACGTC. Its translation: CASRLRGLGSYEQYV.

The chain uses TRBV9 and TRBJ1-2; TRBD1 matches 10 bases. Germline CDR1 is SGDLS and CDR2 is YYNGEE. The CDR3 runs 20 residues. J gave up 0 bases and V 0 bases, and 14 bases lay outside the gene matches. CDR3 bases: TGTGCCAGCAGCGTAGATGGTGTCCGGGGACAGGGGTCAACTAACTATGGCTACACCTTC. Its translation: CASSVDGVRGQGSTNYGYTF.

The V and J genes are TRBV6-7 and TRBJ2-3, with 8 bases identical to TRBD2. TRBV6-7 is noted as an ORF with a role that remains uncertain. Unmatched junction bases numbered 10, after V lost 5 bases and J lost 3 bases. The CDR3 spans 16 residues. The CDR3 sequence is CASSRASTSGTDTQYF. Here the CDR3 DNA reads TGTGCCAGCAGTCGAGCAAGCACTAGCGGTACAGATACGCAGTATTTT.

The chain has TRBV29-1 and TRBJ2-2; 9 bases match TRBD1. Germline V gene data show CDR1 as SQVTM and CDR2 as ANQGSEA. V lost 4 bases, J lost 4 bases, and 1 base stayed unmatched. The length of the CDR3 is 13 residues. As DNA, the CDR3 is TGCAGCGTTGGGACAGGGGCCACCGGGGAGCTGTTTTTT. Residues: CSVGTGATGELFF.

The chain combines TRBV10-1 with TRBJ1-2; TRBD1 agrees at 10 bases. Trimming took 3 bases from V and 2 from J; bases not matched to a gene: 3. The CDR3 consists of 15 residues. Germline lookup yields CDR1 WNHNN and CDR2 SYGVQD (reference sequence). CDR3: CASSDGTGANYGYTF. As DNA, the CDR3 is TGCGCCAGCAGTGACGGGACAGGGGCGAACTATGGCTACACCTTC.

The chain recombines TRBV28 with TRBJ2-6; tentatively, D is TRBD1 (5 bases). Trimming pared 11 bases from V and 4 bases from J, leaving 12 bases between. The germline V gene encodes CDR1 MDHEN and CDR2 SYDVKM. CDR3 length: 13 residues. The CDR3, as DNA: TGTGCCGGACAAAGCCCCGGGGCCAACGTCCTGACTTTC. Translated: CAGQSPGANVLTF. Based on the CDR3 plus reference TRBV28 and TRBJ2-6, the full variable domain is DVKVTQSSRYLVKRTGEKVFLECVQDMDHENMFWYRQDPGLGLRLIYFSYDVKMKEKGDIPEGYSVSREKKERFSLILESASTNQTSMYLCAGQSPGANVLTFGAGSRLTVL.

This clone has a count of ten or more. The J gene is TRBJ1-5, the V gene TRBV19; maybe TRBD1 (6 bases). The germline V gene has CDR1 LNHDA and CDR2 SQIVND (reference sequence). V was clipped by 8 bases and J by 0 bases, with 14 bases between them. The CDR3 is made up of 15 amino acids. CDR3 nucleotide sequence: TGTGCCAGTCGGACAGCGACTTATAGCAATCAGCCCCAGCATTTT. Translating it yields CASRTATYSNQPQHF.

The chain couples TRBV6-1 to TRBJ2-5; 7 bases line up with TRBD2. This CDR3 has 17 residues. V lost 4 bases to trimming and J lost 1 base; unmatched junction nucleotides: 12. CDR1 and CDR2 (germline): MNHNS, SASEGT. CDR3 bases: TGTGCCAGCAGTGGTATCGGCGGGGGAACCCTCCAAGAGACCCAGTACTTC. It yields the protein CASSGIGGGTLQETQYF.

This clone came up a few times. The chain links TRBV7-8 to TRBJ1-1, with 8 bases aligning to TRBD1. This CDR3 is built from 17 residues. Looked up from germline, CDR1 is SGHVS and CDR2 is FQNEAQ. The J segment lost 2 bases and the V segment lost 1 base, leaving 9 bases of the junction unmatched. The CDR3 region has the DNA TGTGCCAGCAGCTTAGACCGGACAGGGCGGGAAAACACTGAAGCTTTCTTT. Amino acid sequence: CASSLDRTGRENTEAFF.

J is TRBJ1-6 and V is TRBV2; D possibly corresponds to TRBD1 (6 bases). Germline CDR1 reads SNHLY; CDR2 reads FYNNEI. The V end was cut by 5 bases, the J end by 7 bases, with 15 bases between. The CDR3 is 15 amino acids. DNA for the CDR3: TGTGCCAGCAGTCCAAACAGGGTAGAGAATTCACCCCTCCACTTT. Its protein is CASSPNRVENSPLHF.

This chain links TRBV2 with TRBJ1-2; weak D call: TRBD1 (5 bases). The germline V and J ends were trimmed by 3 bases and 5 bases, with 10 bases remaining between them. In germline, CDR1 is SNHLY, CDR2 FYNNEI. CDR3 length: 13 amino acids. CDR3 region: CASSERGGYGYTF. Here the CDR3 DNA reads TGTGCCAGCAGTGAGCGGGGGGGTTATGGCTACACCTTC. Drawing the rest from reference TRBV2 and TRBJ1-2, the complete variable domain is EPEVTQTPSHQVTQMGQEVILRCVPISNHLYFYWYRQILGQKVEFLVSFYNNEISEKSEIFDDQFSVERPDGSNFTLKIRSTKLEDSAMYFCASSERGGYGYTFGSGTRLTVV.

This clone was seen once. The chain joins TRBV7-9 to TRBJ2-5; D perhaps matches TRBD2 (6 bases). Germline lookup yields CDR1 SEHNR and CDR2 FQNEAQ (reference sequence). The CDR3 extends over 13 amino acids. Trimming shortened V by 1 base and J by 9 bases, and 12 bases separated the two germline ends. CDR3 nucleotides: TGTGCCAGCAGCTTAGGGGGGGAAAAGTCCCAGTACTTC. It yields the protein CASSLGGEKSQYF.

V usage is TRBV15 and J usage is TRBJ1-1; 8 bases are a match to TRBD1. Germline V gene data show CDR1 as LNHNV and CDR2 as YYDKDF (reference sequence). The CDR3 totals 13 residues. Trimming took 5 bases from V and 1 from J; bases not matched to a gene: 0. CDR3: CATSGQGNTEAFF. CDR3 DNA: TGTGCCACCAGCGGACAGGGGAACACTGAAGCTTTCTTT.

J is TRBJ1-2 and V is TRBV4-1, with D tentatively TRBD1 (5 bases). This CDR3 is built from 17 residues. In germline, CDR1 is MGHRA, CDR2 YSYEKL. V lost 4 bases and J 4 bases, leaving 22 bases between the germline ends. In nucleotides, the CDR3 is TGCGCCAGCAGCCTAACACCGGGACGGGAGTCTTCCTATGGCTACACCTTC. Translating it yields CASSLTPGRESSYGYTF.

This clone was seen a few times. The chain carries TRBV2 and TRBJ1-2, with 11 positions matching TRBD1. The CDR3 covers 16 residues. Germline V lookup: CDR1 SNHLY, CDR2 FYNNEI. V was clipped by 0 bases and J by 10 bases; unmatched bases: 10. The CDR3 sequence is CASSEAFGQGATYYTF. The CDR3 DNA reads TGTGCCAGCAGTGAAGCATTTGGACAGGGGGCAACGTACTACACCTTC.

Regarding this clone: An end of the junction differs from the germline gene, which may be a read error. Other DNA sequences within the sample encode an identical CDR3. This chain's CDR3 is CASSHTGGNYGYTF. The CDR3 DNA reads as TGTGCCAGCAGCCACACAGGGGGTAACTACGGCTACACCTTC. The chain links TRBV5-4 to TRBJ1-2; 8 bases are shared with TRBD1. CDR3 length: 14 residues. From germline, CDR1 is SGHNT and CDR2 YYREEE (reference sequence). The full variable domain, in which reference TRBV5-4 and TRBJ1-2 provide the parts outside the CDR3, is ETGVTQSPTHLIKTRGQQVTLRCSSQSGHNTVSWYQQALGQGPQFIFQYYREEENGRGNFPPRFSGLQFPNYSSELNVNALELDDSALYLCASSHTGGNYGYTFGSGTRLTVV.

J is TRBJ1-2 and V is TRBV4-1; 9 bases agree with TRBD1. Germline CDR1 and CDR2: MGHRA and YSYEKL. V lost 1 base to trimming and J lost 2 bases; unmatched junction nucleotides: 2. The CDR3 contains 15 residues. CDR3 bases: TGCGCCAGCAGCCAAGTTGGGACAGGGAACTATGGCTACACCTTC. Translating gives CASSQVGTGNYGYTF.

The chain recombines TRBV6-1 with TRBJ1-4; TRBD1 matches at 10 bases. Germline V gene data show CDR1 as MNHNS and CDR2 as SASEGT. V shed 1 base and J 10 bases; nucleotides not matched to a gene: 12. There are 17 residues in the CDR3. The CDR3 reads CASSEGKGTGEYGKLFF. In DNA form, the CDR3 reads TGTGCCAGCAGTGAAGGAAAAGGGACAGGGGAGTACGGAAAACTGTTTTTT.

This clone was observed a handful of times. This sequence joins TRBV11-2 and TRBJ2-1, with 8 positions matching TRBD2. The length of the CDR3 is 14 residues. CDR1 SGHAT and CDR2 FQNNGV come from the germline V gene. With V trimmed by 3 bases and J by 6 bases, 4 bases remained unmatched. CDR3 DNA sequence: TGTGCCAGCAGCTTGGGCGGGGGGCCCAATGAGCAGTTCTTC. It encodes CASSLGGGPNEQFF.

This clone was recorded only once. The CDR3, as DNA: TGTGCCAGCAGCTTATGGGGACAGATGAACACTGAAGCTTTCTTT. It codes for CASSLWGQMNTEAFF. J is TRBJ1-1 and V is TRBV7-9; 7 bases line up with TRBD1. Germline V gene lookup returns CDR1 SEHNR and CDR2 FQNEAQ (reference sequence). The CDR3 consists of 15 residues. Losses at the gene ends were 2 bases for V and 0 bases for J; bases not matched to a gene: 3.

The chain combines TRBV6-1 with TRBJ2-5, with D maybe TRBD1 (6 bases). Germline V lookup: CDR1 MNHNS, CDR2 SASEGT. V was shortened by 10 bases and J by 1 base, with 16 bases between the two germline ends. This CDR3 region has 14 residues. CDR3 residues: CATRQTGLQETQYF. As DNA, the CDR3 is TGTGCCACCCGGCAGACAGGCCTCCAAGAGACCCAGTACTTC.

This rearrangement joins TRBV29-1 to TRBJ1-2; 10 bases are a match to TRBD1. CDR1 is SQVTM, CDR2 ANQGSEA, per germline. The J segment lost 3 bases and the V segment lost 6 bases, leaving 10 bases of the junction unmatched. This CDR3 has 15 residues. The CDR3 reads CSVAGWTGGYYGYTF. Here the CDR3 DNA reads TGCAGCGTAGCGGGCTGGACAGGGGGGTACTATGGCTACACCTTC.